This T cell receptor (beta chain) was documented in a study of vaccination effects on CD4 cells after COVID-19. Details on this clone: Its target is unknown.

Sequenced by immunoSEQ multiplex PCR; TCRdb stores in-frame clones only, minus some. The sample lists about 80,000 clones; around 77% were seen once. The ViraFEST assay expanded antigen-specific CD4+ T cells with viral peptide pools before sequencing. Following 10 days of culture, CD4+ T cells were isolated. All study participants received two doses of BNT162b2 or mRNA-1273 vaccine. Looked up from germline, CDR1 is KGHSH and CDR2 is LQKENI. V was cut by 2 bases and J by 9 bases, with 17 bases left in between. The CDR3 contains 16 residues. This chain connects TRBV18 to TRBJ1-6; unclear D gene. The material was CD4+ T cells from PBMCs cultured with HCoV-OC43 spike peptides, obtained after COVID-19 vaccination. Indicated subset: HCoV-OC43 spike overlapping peptide pool stimulation. The TCR comes from a human donor who received a COVID-19 vaccine. The CDR3 loop reads CASSPMGIIGGSPLHF. As DNA, the CDR3 is TGTGCCAGCTCACCAATGGGGATTATAGGCGGTTCACCCCTCCACTTT.